This TCR beta chain derives from a study of identical twins (dated by TCRdb to 2015 to 2016). For context, the study as a whole: To test whether fetal clonotypes persist, the study used deep sequencing on TCR alpha and beta repertoires from monozygotic twins, unrelated adults of various ages, and cord blood. To rule out contamination, replicate twin experiments were performed at different times with different library preparation protocols.

The paper's findings and limits, for the study overall: The excess sharing between twins in beta out-of-frame sequences was weaker because fewer shared sequences reduced the signal-to-noise ratio. Compared with coincidental sharing between unrelated individuals, an excess of low generation-probability sequences was observed among out-of-frame TCR alpha sequences shared between twins. Because the same donors could not be followed over many years, the conclusions relied on cross-sectional statistical analysis. Zero-insertion analyses could be partly confounded by invariant T cells such as MAIT and iNKT, though diverse VJ usage argued against such confounding for most clonotypes. Abundant cord blood beta clonotypes had fewer insertions, young adult naive repertoires showed a similar but weaker trend, and memory repertoires showed no such trend. Recombination models systematically underestimated out-of-frame TCR alpha sharing in monozygotic twins but agreed with sharing between unrelated individuals.

The table lists this clonotype with many counts. The antigen this receptor binds is unknown. Base qualities are not recorded, but no much larger clone differs from it by a single base. Cut back by 0 bases and 6 bases, the V and J ends lie 14 bases apart. Including cysteine and phenylalanine, the CDR3 has 15 amino acids. Just the 45-base CDR3 DNA is kept, in frame starting at base 1. The germline V gene sets CDR1 to SGHRS and CDR2 to YFSETQ. The method behind the library was 5' RACE. The instrument given in TCRdb is Illumina HiSeq 2000. Template switching introduced a universal primer binding site; the final cDNA contained a unique molecular identifier, enabling accurate counting of TCR cDNA molecules. Specific primers in the conserved constant-segment region were used to synthesize first-strand cDNA for TCR alpha and beta chains. To control for contamination, each cDNA library was double barcoded with a SMART-Mk sample barcode plus Illumina barcodes. TruSeq adapter sequences and Illumina sample barcodes were added in two successive PCR steps. The TCR alpha and beta cDNA libraries were sequenced on the Illumina HiSeq platform using custom primers. In the authors' own workflow: MiGEC was used to process raw reads and extract unique molecular identifiers, and MiXCR was used to find CDR3 positions. Recombination models were inferred per individual with the repgenHMM and IGoR tools using an EM algorithm. The tcR package in R was used for shared clonotype analysis, with sharing normalized by the product of cloneset sizes. To study raw recombination without the effects of thymic and clonal selection, out-of-frame nonproductive sequences were analyzed. TCRdb took the public reads, trimmed them with fastp at Q25, ran MiXCR for clone calling and kept in-frame beta chains. One record per CDR3 amino acid sequence lists the most common genes and DNA. For this entry, the V and J calls and clone size follow TCRdb and not the study's own pipeline. For this sample the table gives more than 200,000 distinct CDR3 sequences, of which more than 13% were detected only once. The ten largest clones add up to around 9% of the sample.

Only healthy Caucasian donors were included. Using Miltenyi CD45RO+ enrichment and human naive T-cell isolation kits, memory (CD45RO+) and naive T cells were isolated from PBMC. Sequenced material: memory (CD45RO+) T cells sorted from blood. This sample's cell subset or site label indicates: CD45RO+ enriched T cells. The chain is encoded by TRBV5-1 joined to TRBJ2-3, and TRBD2 may be the D gene, going by 5 matching bases. This TCR came from a woman between 18 and 29 years old in good health. The CDR3 here reads CASSLGLGISDTQYF. The DNA sequence follows: TGCGCCAGCAGCTTGGGACTCGGGATTTCGGATACGCAGTATTTT.